This entry is about one T cell receptor (beta chain). The antigen is not known. The data derive from a study of cytomegalovirus exposure and HLA in healthy donors. Generated by immunoSEQ multiplex PCR, the TCRdb table keeps only in-frame clones and is missing some. This table holds some 170,000 clones, approximately 86% found once. V lost 4 bases and J 10 bases, leaving 13 bases between the germline ends. Germline V gene data show CDR1 as LGHNA and CDR2 as YSLEER. The CDR3 runs to 13 residues. Study-level results: Reportedly, cytomegalovirus status was diagnosed with high sensitivity and specificity. The dataset shows that most TCR sequences were rare, while some public TCRs occurred in many donors. TCR clusters originating in the first cohort tended to co-occur in the 120 validation repertoires, according to a later analysis.

The V gene is TRBV4-3, the J gene TRBJ1-4, with D uncertain. Sequenced sample: PBMCs. This clonotype was obtained from a man aged 25 to 45 in good health and CMV-seropositive. CDR3 nucleotide sequence: TGCGCCAGCAGCCTCGATCTGGACCCAAAACTGTTTTTT. Amino acid sequence: CASSLDLDPKLFF.